The rows below give T cell receptor beta chains drawn from one sample of a study of metastatic and nonmetastatic thyroid tumors. Using MiXCR, TCRdb reanalyzed the PCR reads. In the table there are about 40,000 clones, roughly 27% of which are singletons. Material: blood. The source is a male donor with papillary thyroid cancer or a benign thyroid nodule (not recorded which). Some clones in this sample may be carry-over from other donors' samples. CDR3s include the opening cysteine and the closing phenylalanine or tryptophan. A D gene is named only where the DNA matches it firmly. The listing skips clone size in some rows; elsewhere it reads once, few, many or a size class.

TRBV12-3/TRBV12-4	few	.	TRBJ2-3	CASSGYVTDTQYF	TGTGCCAGCAGTGGGTATGTAACAGATACGCAGTATTTT
TRBV27	.	.	TRBJ2-7	CASSLVEGYEYYF	TGTGCCAGCAGTTTAGTAGAAGGCTACGAGTATTACTTC
TRBV4-1	.	.	TRBJ1-3	CASSQDRGSGNTIYF	TGCGCCAGCAGCCAAGACCGCGGGAGCGGAAACACCATATATTTT
TRBV7-9	many	.	TRBJ1-4	CASSLDPEPNEKLFF	TGTGCCAGCAGCTTAGACCCGGAACCGAATGAAAAACTGTTTTTT
TRBV5-1	.	TRBD2	TRBJ2-3	CASKKGGTSTDTQYF	TGCGCCAGCAAGAAGGGAGGGACCAGCACAGATACGCAGTATTTT
TRBV12-3/TRBV12-4	few	.	TRBJ1-6	CASREQGLRSPLHF	TGTGCCAGCAGAGAGCAGGGGTTGCGCTCACCCCTCCACTTT
TRBV5-5	.	TRBD1	TRBJ2-2	CASRRTGGIGELFF	TGTGCCAGCCGCCGGACAGGGGGAATTGGTGAGCTGTTTTTT
TRBV6-4	few	.	TRBJ1-4	CASSPRQGRNEKLFF	TGTGCCAGCAGTCCCAGGCAGGGGCGAAATGAAAAACTGTTTTTT
TRBV19	.	.	TRBJ2-2	CASSPPGRITNTGELFF	TGTGCCAGTAGCCCACCGGGTCGAATAACGAACACCGGGGAGCTGTTTTTT
TRBV5-1	.	.	TRBJ1-5	CTSSTGVDQPQHF	TGCACCAGCAGTACGGGGGTAGATCAGCCACAGCATTTT
TRBV6-1	few	.	TRBJ2-7	CATGDVRYEQYF	TGTGCCACAGGGGACGTTCGCTACGAGCAGTACTTC
TRBV5-6	.	TRBD1	TRBJ1-2	CASSWVGQGALGYTF	TGTGCCAGCAGCTGGGTAGGACAGGGCGCACTTGGCTACACCTTC
TRBV11-1	.	TRBD2	TRBJ2-1	CASSLWRGDFNEQFF	TGTGCCAGCAGCCTATGGCGGGGGGATTTCAATGAGCAGTTCTTC
TRBV6-1	many	.	TRBJ2-3	CASSEQTAISTDTQYF	TGTGCCAGCAGTGAACAGACAGCGATAAGTACAGATACGCAGTATTTT
TRBV7-6	.	TRBD2	TRBJ2-1	CASSLESGGAEQFF	TGTGCCAGCAGCTTAGAGTCGGGAGGTGCTGAGCAGTTCTTC
TRBV10-1	medium-sized	.	TRBJ2-7	CASSEWSGSEQYF	TGCGCCAGCAGTGAGTGGTCCGGGTCTGAGCAGTACTTC
TRBV7-8	.	.	TRBJ1-1	CASSLEGLIEAFF	TGTGCCAGCAGCTTAGAAGGGTTGATAGAAGCTTTCTTT
TRBV20-1	many	.	TRBJ1-5	CSAYTGHNSNQPQHF	TGCAGTGCCTATACGGGACATAATAGCAATCAGCCCCAGCATTTT
TRBV7-3	many	TRBD1	TRBJ2-3	CASSLIGGTGTDTQYF	TGTGCCAGCAGCTTAATAGGCGGGACAGGGACAGATACGCAGTATTTT
TRBV30	.	.	TRBJ2-2	CAWSGVSPTGELFF	TGTGCCTGGAGTGGGGTTAGCCCCACCGGGGAGCTGTTTTTT
TRBV6-1	.	.	TRBJ1-6	CDSSLGPWDSPLHF	TGTGACAGCAGTCTAGGGCCCTGGGATTCACCCCTCCACTTT
TRBV27	few	.	TRBJ2-7	CASSLKGGSYEQYF	TGTGCCAGCAGTTTAAAGGGGGGGTCCTACGAGCAGTACTTC
TRBV6-1	.	.	TRBJ2-7	CASIEVSYEQYF	TGTGCCAGCATTGAGGTCAGCTACGAGCAGTACTTC
TRBV9	.	.	TRBJ2-6	CASSGTGQSGANVLTF	TGTGCCAGCAGCGGGACCGGGCAATCTGGGGCCAACGTCCTGACTTTC
TRBV7-6	.	.	TRBJ2-2	CASSPGLNTGELFF	TGTGCCAGCAGCCCGGGACTTAACACCGGGGAGCTGTTTTTT
TRBV4-1	.	.	TRBJ2-3	CASSHDPVSPVTQYF	TGCGCCAGCAGCCACGATCCCGTAAGCCCAGTTACGCAGTATTTT
TRBV19	.	.	TRBJ2-7	CASSIGGAWPYEQYF	TGTGCCAGTAGTATCGGCGGGGCGTGGCCTTACGAGCAGTACTTC
TRBV2	many	TRBD1	TRBJ1-5	CASRTTGGGNQPQHF	TGTGCCAGCCGGACGACAGGGGGAGGCAATCAGCCCCAGCATTTT
TRBV28	many	TRBD1	TRBJ1-5	CASRGQFNQPQHF	TGTGCCAGCAGGGGACAGTTCAATCAGCCCCAGCATTTT
TRBV20-1	medium-sized	.	TRBJ2-7	CSARPVAGTPDYEQYF	TGCAGTGCTAGACCCGTAGCCGGGACACCTGACTACGAGCAGTACTTC
TRBV20-1	.	TRBD2	TRBJ2-5	CSARDHRGGQETQYF	TGCAGTGCTAGAGATCACCGGGGGGGACAAGAGACCCAGTACTTC
TRBV7-8	.	.	TRBJ1-3	CASSPYSGNTIYF	TGTGCCAGCAGCCCGTACTCCGGGAACACCATATATTTT